The 26 T cell receptor beta chains listed next were all sequenced from one sample in a study of CD8 T cells in Susac syndrome (dated by TCRdb to about 2019). Library preparation was by the immunoSEQ multiplex PCR assay. RNA was extracted using the RNeasy kit, and roughly 0.5 to 1 ug of the RNA was reverse transcribed with random hexamers. TCRdb itself trimmed the public reads at Q25 with fastp, ran MiXCR and retained productive beta chains. Each entry merges the rows of one CDR3 protein and shows their most common DNA and genes. The sample profile shows about 69,000 distinct CDR3 sequences; about 91% of them were found once. In total, the top ten clones hold roughly 0.49% of the sample. The specimen sequenced was CD8+ T cells from PBMCs. Source of these receptors: a human donor with multiple sclerosis.

DNA of the CDR3: TGTGCCAGCAGCGTAGGGTTGGGCTATTACGAGCAGTACTTC. Translated: CASSVGLGYYEQYF. This chain links TRBV9 with TRBJ2-7; D remains ambiguous. Trimming removed 0 bases at V and 4 bases at J, with 11 bases between. The germline V gene encodes CDR1 SGDLS and CDR2 YYNGEE. This CDR3 region has 14 residues.

The chain employs TRBV27 and TRBJ2-1; 10 positions agree with TRBD2. Germline-derived CDR1 and CDR2 are MNHEY and SMNVEV (reference sequence). J gave up 4 bases and V 0 bases, and 6 bases lay outside the gene matches. This CDR3 comprises 17 residues. Written as DNA, the CDR3 is TGTGCCAGCAGTTTATCGGGTGCGGGACTAGCGTACAATGAGCAGTTCTTC. Protein: CASSLSGAGLAYNEQFF.

V and J are TRBV20-1 and TRBJ2-7; D possibly corresponds to TRBD2 (6 bases). V dropped 6 bases and J dropped 2 bases, with 14 bases sitting between them. Per germline, CDR1 DFQATT and CDR2 SNEGSKA (reference sequence). The CDR3 totals 13 residues. CDR3 amino acids: CSARSGSAYEQYF. Written as DNA, the CDR3 is TGCAGTGCAAGGAGCGGGTCGGCCTACGAGCAGTACTTC.

The chain employs TRBV7-2 and TRBJ1-5; TRBD1 aligns across 7 bases. The V and J ends lost 5 bases and 0 bases, in that order; junction bases with no gene match: 7. In germline, CDR1 is SGHTA, CDR2 FQGNSA. The CDR3 length is 16 residues. CDR3: CASSGGTVYSNQPQHF. The CDR3, as DNA: TGTGCCAGCAGCGGAGGGACAGTTTATAGCAATCAGCCCCAGCATTTT. Full variable domain (outside the CDR3, taken from reference TRBV7-2 and TRBJ1-5): GAGVSQSPSNKVTEKGKDVELRCDPISGHTALYWYRQSLGQGLEFLIYFQGNSAPDKSGLPSDRFSAERTGGSVSTLTIQRTQQEDSAVYLCASSGGTVYSNQPQHFGDGTRLSIL.

This chain links TRBV4-1 with TRBJ2-5, with a tentative D call TRBD2 (5 bases). The CDR3 loop spans 15 amino acids. Germline-derived CDR1 and CDR2 are MGHRA and YSYEKL. V gave up 6 bases and J gave up 1 base, with 15 bases separating them. The CDR3, as DNA: TGCGCCAGCAGGCAATGGGCGGGTGTCCAAGAGACCCAGTACTTC. Translation: CASRQWAGVQETQYF.

V usage is TRBV5-1 and J usage is TRBJ1-1; no definite D call. Per the germline V gene, CDR1 is SGHRS and CDR2 is YFSETQ. V shed 0 bases and J shed 0 bases, with 12 bases lying between them. The CDR3 extends over 16 amino acids. The chain's CDR3 is CASSLGTGELNTEAFF. CDR3 DNA: TGCGCCAGCAGCTTGGGGACTGGGGAGTTGAACACTGAAGCTTTCTTT.

The chain employs TRBV2 and TRBJ1-4; TRBD1 is a possible D gene (5 bases). The CDR3 has 13 residues. Per germline, CDR1 SNHLY and CDR2 FYNNEI. The CDR3 region is CASAREEREKLFF. As DNA, the CDR3 is TGTGCAAGCGCCAGGGAGGAAAGGGAAAAACTGTTTTTT. The variable domain in full, with the rest retrieved from reference TRBV2 and TRBJ1-4, is EPEVTQTPSHQVTQMGQEVILRCVPISNHLYFYWYRQILGQKVEFLVSFYNNEISEKSEIFDDQFSVERPDGSNFTLKIRSTKLEDSAMYFCASAREEREKLFFGSGTQLSVL.

The rearrangement uses TRBV7-9 and TRBJ2-3; D is undetermined. V was clipped by 8 bases and J by 2 bases, with 5 bases between them. This CDR3 comprises 11 residues. From germline, CDR1 is SEHNR and CDR2 FQNEAQ (reference sequence). DNA for the CDR3: TGTGCCAGCGAAAACACAGATACGCAGTATTTT. This encodes CASENTDTQYF.

This chain joins TRBV2 and TRBJ2-2, with 11 bases aligning to TRBD2. The germline CDR1 and CDR2 sequences are SNHLY and FYNNEI. The CDR3 runs to 16 residues. V lost 7 bases, J lost 0 bases, and 4 bases stayed unmatched. CDR3 region: CASTNSGGANTGELFF. CDR3 nucleotides: TGTGCCAGCACCAATAGCGGGGGGGCGAACACCGGGGAGCTGTTTTTT.

The chain couples TRBV19 to TRBJ2-7, with 7 positions matching TRBD2. Trimming took 4 bases from V and 3 from J; bases not matched to a gene: 6. The CDR3 extends over 14 amino acids. Germline V CDR1 and CDR2: LNHDA, SQIVND (reference sequence). The CDR3 DNA sequence: TGTGCCAGTAGTACGGGGGGTCCGGGCTACGAGCAGTACTTC. Its protein is CASSTGGPGYEQYF.

V is TRBV12-3 or TRBV12-4 and J is TRBJ2-1; 10 bases are a match to TRBD2. The CDR3 consists of 15 residues. Unmatched junction bases numbered 9, after V lost 5 bases and J lost 8 bases. DNA for the CDR3: TGTGCCAGCAGTCCATTAGCGGGAGGTGGTGATGAGCAGTTCTTC. It yields the protein CASSPLAGGGDEQFF.

The V call is TRBV7-9, the J call TRBJ2-1; D is ambiguous. Germline lookup yields CDR1 SEHNR and CDR2 FQNEAQ (reference sequence). Trimming took 7 bases from V and 4 from J, leaving 8 bases between them. The CDR3 length is 12 residues. Here the CDR3 DNA reads TGTGCCAGCACCATCGGGTACAATGAGCAGTTCTTC. Its protein product is CASTIGYNEQFF.

The CDR3 DNA sequence: TGTGCCAGCAGCCAGAGTGTTGAAGAGCAGTACTTC. This gives the protein CASSQSVEEQYF. The chain recombines TRBV7-8 with TRBJ2-7; no definite D call. From germline, CDR1 is SGHVS and CDR2 FQNEAQ. Between the trimmed V and J ends, which lost 5 bases and 7 bases, there was a span of 12 bases. The CDR3 length is 12 residues.

The rearrangement joins TRBV5-1 to TRBJ2-7, with 7 positions matching TRBD2. The CDR3 sequence is 14 residues long. V was clipped by 3 bases and J by 4 bases; unmatched bases: 7. CDR1 and CDR2 from the germline V gene are SGHRS and YFSETQ. CDR3 residues: CASSYTGGTYEQYF. As DNA, the CDR3 is TGCGCCAGCAGCTACACCGGGGGGACTTACGAGCAGTACTTC.

The CDR3: CASLRTGNNEQFF. CDR3 in DNA: TGTGCCAGCCTAAGGACAGGGAACAATGAGCAGTTCTTC. V and J are TRBV2 and TRBJ2-1, with TRBD1 identical over 8 bases. Germline values: CDR1 SNHLY, CDR2 FYNNEI. CDR3 length: 13 amino acids. Losses at the gene ends were 8 bases for V and 5 bases for J; bases not matched to a gene: 5.

The V and J genes are TRBV20-1 and TRBJ1-3, with D hard to call. Trimming shortened V by 5 bases and J by 2 bases, and 10 bases separated the two germline ends. From germline, CDR1 is DFQATT and CDR2 SNEGSKA (reference sequence). The CDR3 length is 13 residues. The CDR3 sequence: CSALKGTGNTIYF. The CDR3 DNA sequence: TGCAGTGCTCTTAAGGGAACTGGAAACACCATATATTTT.

This clonotype was detected only a few times. This rearrangement joins TRBV2 to TRBJ2-7; no clear D gene. CDR1 SNHLY and CDR2 FYNNEI come from the germline V gene. This CDR3 has 14 residues. V was cut by 4 bases and J by 2 bases, with 12 bases left in between. The CDR3 sequence is CASSVGRPTYEQYF. The DNA of the CDR3 is TGTGCCAGCAGTGTCGGGCGGCCGACCTACGAGCAGTACTTC.

This rearrangement joins TRBV13 to TRBJ2-7, with D perhaps matching TRBD1 (7 bases). Trimming cost V 0 bases and J 0 bases, with 12 bases left between them. This CDR3 is 16 amino acids long. Germline CDR1 and CDR2: PRHDT and FYEKMQ (reference sequence). CDR3 region: CASSLGRGESSYEQYF. CDR3 in DNA: TGTGCCAGCAGCTTAGGCAGGGGGGAGAGCTCCTACGAGCAGTACTTC.

This chain connects TRBV5-1 to TRBJ2-2, with D tentatively TRBD2 (5 bases). The CDR3 contains 14 residues. Trimming cost V 0 bases and J 7 bases, with 10 bases left between them. The germline V gene encodes CDR1 SGHRS and CDR2 YFSETQ. CDR3 DNA sequence: TGCGCCAGCAGCTTGGTCGGACTGATCGGGGAGCTGTTTTTT. It yields the protein CASSLVGLIGELFF.

This clonotype appeared once. The CDR3 DNA is TGTGCCAGCAGTTACTCCTCACGGGGTGATGAGCAGTTCTTC. Protein: CASSYSSRGDEQFF. The genes are TRBV6-6 and TRBJ2-1, with D perhaps matching TRBD2 (5 bases). CDR1 MNHNY and CDR2 SVGAGI come from the germline V gene (reference sequence). CDR3 length: 14 amino acids. The germline V and J ends were trimmed by 0 bases and 8 bases, with 11 bases remaining between them.

The rearrangement links TRBV3-1 to TRBJ2-7; D remains ambiguous. The CDR3 loop spans 15 amino acids. The V end lost 5 bases, the J end lost 2 bases, and 16 bases lay between the germline ends. Germline V CDR1 and CDR2: LGHDT, YNNKEL (reference sequence). The DNA of the CDR3 is TGTGCCAGCAGCGTATGGATCAGCACAACCTACGAGCAGTACTTC. This codes for CASSVWISTTYEQYF.

This clonotype was seen just once. V usage is TRBV9 and J usage is TRBJ2-2; D not certain. Trimming took off 0 bases at V and 7 bases at J, with 4 bases between the two ends. In germline, CDR1 is SGDLS, CDR2 YYNGEE. The CDR3 runs 12 residues. For the CDR3, the DNA is TGTGCCAGCAGCGTAGACCTCGGGGAGCTGTTTTTT. Its protein product is CASSVDLGELFF.

This sequence joins TRBV6-1 and TRBJ2-2; TRBD2 might be the D (7 bases). V shed 6 bases and J shed 5 bases, with 16 bases lying between them. This CDR3 contains 15 residues. Germline values: CDR1 MNHNS, CDR2 SASEGT. This chain's CDR3 is CASSQFRGATGELFF. The CDR3 DNA sequence: TGTGCCAGCAGCCAGTTCCGGGGGGCGACCGGGGAGCTGTTTTTT.

This chain connects TRBV12-3 or TRBV12-4 to TRBJ2-7, with 10 bases lining up with TRBD1. There are 16 residues in the CDR3. The J segment lost 3 bases and the V segment lost 5 bases, leaving 10 bases of the junction unmatched. CDR3 in amino acids: CASSQGQGQGNYEQYF. CDR3 nucleotide sequence: TGTGCCAGCAGTCAAGGGCAGGGACAGGGGAACTACGAGCAGTACTTC.

This clonotype was recorded once. The chain employs TRBV12-3 or TRBV12-4 and TRBJ2-1; 10 bases map to TRBD2. This CDR3 contains 16 residues. The V gene end was trimmed by 3 bases and the J gene end by 8 bases; junction bases not matched to a gene: 10. The CDR3 nucleotides read TGTGCCAGCAGTTTTTTGGTAGCGGGGGGTAGAGATGAGCAGTTCTTC. Amino acid sequence: CASSFLVAGGRDEQFF.

V gene TRBV27 combines with J gene TRBJ1-5, with D possibly TRBD1 on 5 matching bases. From germline, CDR1 is MNHEY and CDR2 SMNVEV (reference sequence). Trimming removed 6 bases at V and 1 base at J, with 10 bases between. There are 14 residues in the CDR3. CDR3 protein: CASSLGGSNQPQHF. The CDR3 nucleotides are TGTGCCAGCAGCCTTGGGGGAAGCAATCAGCCCCAGCATTTT.